These T cell receptor beta chains were read from a single sample in a study of CD8+CD57+ T cells in acquired aplastic anemia. A single record per CDR3 protein comes from TCRdb applying MiXCR to the reads. The sample lists about 250,000 distinct CDR3 sequences, around half occurring once. What was sequenced was sorted CD4+, CD8+, or CD8+CD57+ T cells (not recorded which) from PBMCs. Source of these receptors: a human donor with aplastic anemia. CDR3s include the opening cysteine and the closing phenylalanine or tryptophan. Each record gives: CDR3 length, J gene, V gene, CDR3 protein.

13 TRBJ1-2 TRBV10-3 CAISDGLNYGYTF
18 TRBJ1-5 TRBV6-2/TRBV6-3 CASSYSRETGGQNQPQHF
11 TRBJ2-7 TRBV5-1 CASSDKYEQHF
19 TRBJ1-5 TRBV12-3/TRBV12-4 CASSPQTGEYRYGNQPQHF
16 TRBJ2-3 TRBV6-4 CASSEFPAPRTDTQYF
17 TRBJ1-5 TRBV20-1 CSARDTAGGPRNQPQHF
18 TRBJ2-7 TRBV6-9 CASSYLFTSGVRIHEQYF
13 TRBJ1-2 TRBV24-1 CATKGGTDYGYTF
13 TRBJ2-7 TRBV7-9 CASSATSGYEQYF
14 TRBJ1-3 TRBV28 CASSFMGMGNTIYF
14 TRBJ1-1 TRBV4-1 CASSQDRVDTEAFF
13 TRBJ2-3 TRBV7-9 CASRYGGADTQYF
15 TRBJ2-7 TRBV20-1 CSARDGDRGPYEQYF
14 TRBJ2-5 TRBV7-2 CASSPTGFGETQYF
15 TRBJ1-2 TRBV2 CASSDSTANNYGYTF
15 TRBJ2-3 TRBV7-2 CASSLGRGPTGTQYF
16 TRBJ1-2 TRBV5-1 CASSPGRIVANYGYTF
16 TRBJ2-1 TRBV7-8 CASKNRTGRSYNEQFF
13 TRBJ2-7 TRBV19 CASSTRAGTEQYF
15 TRBJ2-1 TRBV7-2 CASSLAGGQGSEQFF
13 TRBJ1-2 TRBV7-2 CASSLGHNYGYTF
13 TRBJ2-7 TRBV7-2 CASSPSRGNEQYF
11 TRBJ2-7 TRBV6-6 CASRTGGEQYF
14 TRBJ1-2 TRBV20-1 CSAEKVDRNYGYTF
16 TRBJ2-1 TRBV4-3 CASSQDRKSSYNEQFF
11 TRBJ1-1 TRBV9 CASSADTEALF